A single sample is the source of the 10 T cell receptor beta chains below, sequenced in a study of neurological immune-mediated disorders (dated by TCRdb to 2018 to 2020). Library construction relied on 5' RACE. Sequencing took place on an Illumina HiSeq 2500. The raw public data were reprocessed by TCRdb itself: fastp quality trimming at Q25, MiXCR clonotype calling, in-frame beta chains only. Every CDR3 protein is listed once, alongside the most common genes and DNA of its rows. A total of approximately 58,000 distinct CDR3 sequences appear in this sample, approximately 10% of them only once. Of the sample, around 1.9% is held by the ten largest clones. The material sequenced was PBMCs. Every receptor here comes from a man in his 60s in good health.

In the case of this clonotype: Germline and junction disagree at one end, which may indicate a read error. The CDR3 loop is CAWSVQENQHQHF. CDR3 in DNA: TGTGCCTGGAGTGTTCAGGAAAATCAGCACCAGCATTTT. V gene TRBV30 combines with J gene TRBJ1-5; D uncertain. Germline CDR1 reads GTSNPN; CDR2 reads SVGIG (reference sequence). This CDR3 is 13 amino acids long.

This clonotype occurred many times. The rearrangement joins TRBV20-1 to TRBJ2-6, with 8 bases aligning to TRBD1. Germline loops: CDR1 DFQATT, CDR2 SNEGSKA (reference sequence). The CDR3 is 14 residues long. V lost 6 bases and J lost 0; bases outside the gene matches: 1. CDR3 protein: CSATGGSGANVLTF. The CDR3 DNA reads as TGCAGTGCCACAGGGGGCTCTGGGGCCAACGTCCTGACTTTC.

This clonotype has ten or more counts. V and J are TRBV7-9 and TRBJ2-1; tentatively, D is TRBD1 (6 bases). The CDR3 consists of 15 residues. CDR1 SEHNR and CDR2 FQNEAQ come from the germline V gene (reference sequence). Between the trimmed V and J ends, which lost 3 bases and 5 bases, there was a span of 14 bases. CDR3 DNA sequence: TGTGCCAGCAGCTTTTCCGGGACATCGAACAATGAGCAGTTCTTC. This gives the protein CASSFSGTSNNEQFF.

This clonotype was found a few times. This chain uses TRBV18 with TRBJ1-4, with D possibly matching TRBD1 (5 bases). The CDR3 totals 14 residues. The V end lost 3 bases, the J end lost 5 bases, and 10 bases lay between the germline ends. Germline V gene sequence: CDR1 KGHSH, CDR2 LQKENI. This CDR3 is CASSPRDGNEKLFF. For the CDR3, the DNA is TGTGCCAGCTCACCTCGGGACGGGAATGAAAAACTGTTTTTT.

In its sample, this clonotype was seen many times. The gene calls are TRBV5-1 and TRBJ1-2, with no clear D. The CDR3 extends over 13 amino acids. V was pared by 4 bases and J by 0 bases, with 7 bases between. CDR1 SGHRS and CDR2 YFSETQ come from the germline V gene. CDR3 DNA sequence: TGCGCCAGCAGCGAGGAGACTAACTATGGCTACACCTTC. This codes for CASSEETNYGYTF.

Concerning this clonotype itself: This could be a read error, since a much larger clone is one nucleotide away. This chain joins TRBV14 and TRBJ2-7, with TRBD2 identical over 8 bases. Trimming cost V 0 bases and J 5 bases; bases outside gene matches: 9. Germline lookup yields CDR1 SGHDN and CDR2 FVKESK. There are 16 residues in the CDR3. The CDR3 coding sequence is TGTGCCAGCAGCCAAGATTCGAGTAGCGGGACTCACGAGCAGTACTTC. It yields the protein CASSQDSSSGTHEQYF.

Comments on this clonotype: A single base separates this from a much larger clone, so it may be a read error. The chain links TRBV7-2 to TRBJ1-3; tentatively, D is TRBD1 (6 bases). The CDR3 consists of 17 residues. Germline values: CDR1 SGHTA, CDR2 FQGNSA. Trimming stripped 0 bases from V and 3 bases from J, with 15 bases between. Here the CDR3 DNA reads TGTGCCAGCAGCTTAGCCGGGACATGGTTCGGTGGAAACACCATATATTTT. This codes for CASSLAGTWFGGNTIYF.

This clonotype came up many times. The gene calls are TRBV20-1 and TRBJ2-3; the D gene is possibly TRBD2 (7 bases). This CDR3 contains 14 residues. V lost 2 bases, J lost 3 bases, and 12 bases lay in between. Per the germline V gene, CDR1 is DFQATT and CDR2 is SNEGSKA (reference sequence). The CDR3 loop reads CSARLGGGTDTQYF. The CDR3 bases are TGCAGTGCTAGACTAGGGGGAGGGACAGATACGCAGTATTTT.

This clonotype was seen many times. The rearrangement links TRBV3-1 to TRBJ2-7, with 7 nucleotides matching TRBD2. Trimming cost V 3 bases and J 6 bases; bases outside gene matches: 8. The V gene's germline CDR1 is LGHDT and CDR2 YNNKEL (reference sequence). The CDR3 is 14 amino acids. Written as DNA, the CDR3 is TGTGCCAGCAGCCAGCGGGGGTCCGGCGGCGAGCAGTACTTC. Protein product: CASSQRGSGGEQYF.

This clonotype was picked up many times. Written as DNA, the CDR3 is TGTGCCAGCAGCTTGGGTCAGGGGTTACCCTACGAGCAGTACTTC. Residues: CASSLGQGLPYEQYF. The chain joins TRBV5-5 to TRBJ2-7, with D tentatively TRBD1 (6 bases). Trimming pared 0 bases from V and 2 bases from J, leaving 12 bases between. CDR1 and CDR2 from the germline V gene are SGHKS and YYEKEE (reference sequence). There are 15 residues in the CDR3.